This T cell receptor (beta chain) was identified during a study of control samples from healthy donors and cancer patients. The CDR3 is 15 amino acids. Per germline, CDR1 KGHDR and CDR2 SFDVKD. Trimming took 3 bases from V and 5 from J; bases not matched to a gene: 8. TCRdb's copy holds only in-frame clones and misses some; the assay was immunoSEQ multiplex PCR. In the table there are approximately 37,000 clones, approximately 90% of which are singletons. J is TRBJ2-5 and V is TRBV24-1, with 7 bases identical to TRBD2. The specimen was blood. The TCR sequence derives from a woman aged 50 to 65 in good health. For the CDR3, the DNA is TGTGCCACCAGTGATCCGAAAGGGGAGGGGGAGACCCAGTACTTC. Translating it yields CATSDPKGEGETQYF.